This TCR beta chain was sequenced in a study of blood T cell repertoires in COVID-19. Authors' methods: Estimated nucleated cell counts came from reference gene primer amplification. This table comes from immunoSEQ multiplex PCR, and its TCRdb copy is limited to in-frame clones, with some not included. For V, J and clone size, that table is used; D and trimming come from the DNA. Here the sample spans approximately 270,000 clones, around nine tenths being singletons. Sequencing was carried out using peripheral blood. The receptor comes from a man between 50 and 59 years old with acute or convalescent COVID-19.

This CDR3 reads CASSPVGTDSGNTIYF. The CDR3 region has the DNA TGTGCCAGCTCACCAGTTGGGACAGACTCTGGAAACACCATATATTTT. V and J are TRBV18 and TRBJ1-3; 7 positions match TRBD1. V gave up 2 bases and J gave up 0 bases; unmatched junction bases: 4. The V gene's germline CDR1 is KGHSH and CDR2 LQKENI. This CDR3 is 16 amino acids long.